This T cell receptor (beta chain) was identified during a study of cytomegalovirus exposure and HLA in healthy donors. Findings and limits, study-wide: There were over 150 TCR beta chains listed as cytomegalovirus-associated. The authors assumed roughly uniform sequencing depth across donors for presence/absence analyses. CMV serostatus stood as the only immune exposure information on hand. What was likely a sequencing artifact was a cluster of highly shared sequence variants.

Trimming took off 8 bases at V and 7 bases at J, with 12 bases between the two ends. Germline V gives CDR1 MDHEN, CDR2 SYDVKM. This CDR3 region has 12 residues. Both 60 Vbeta primers and 13 Jbeta primers went into the PCR. This table comes from immunoSEQ multiplex PCR, and its TCRdb copy is limited to in-frame clones, with some not included. This table holds about 200,000 clones, approximately 79% found once. About this clone itself: Its antigen is not identified.

Sequences were obtained from PBMCs. The chain joins TRBV28 to TRBJ1-5; D is unresolved. The sequence was obtained from a man aged 45-65 years in good health and CMV-seronegative. The chain's CDR3 is CASSTTGQPQHF. DNA for the CDR3: TGTGCCAGCTCTACCACGGGGCAGCCCCAGCATTTT. Full variable domain (missing parts from reference TRBV28 and TRBJ1-5): DVKVTQSSRYLVKRTGEKVFLECVQDMDHENMFWYRQDPGLGLRLIYFSYDVKMKEKGDIPEGYSVSREKKERFSLILESASTNQTSMYLCASSTTGQPQHFGDGTRLSIL.